This T cell receptor (beta chain) is from a study of blood T cell repertoires in COVID-19. Study-wide context: Acute and convalescent COVID-19 samples came from the United States, Italy and Spain. PBMCs, B-cell-depleted T cells, or T cells provided the cDNA or gDNA that made up the material.

The CDR3 totals 15 residues. CDR1 is SEHNR, CDR2 FQNEAQ, per germline (reference sequence). The V and J ends lost 6 bases and 7 bases, in that order; junction bases with no gene match: 7. The table came from immunoSEQ multiplex PCR; TCRdb's copy has only in-frame clones and leaves some out. The top ten clones hold approximately 9.8% of a sample with about 25,000 clones, roughly nine tenths of them seen once. The genes are TRBV7-9 and TRBJ1-6; 9 bases line up with TRBD1. The clonotype comes from a man in his sixties or seventies with acute or convalescent COVID-19. What was sequenced was peripheral blood. The CDR3 loop reads CASSHGDRANSPLHF. Written as DNA, the CDR3 is TGTGCCAGCAGTCACGGGGACAGGGCCAATTCACCCCTCCACTTT.